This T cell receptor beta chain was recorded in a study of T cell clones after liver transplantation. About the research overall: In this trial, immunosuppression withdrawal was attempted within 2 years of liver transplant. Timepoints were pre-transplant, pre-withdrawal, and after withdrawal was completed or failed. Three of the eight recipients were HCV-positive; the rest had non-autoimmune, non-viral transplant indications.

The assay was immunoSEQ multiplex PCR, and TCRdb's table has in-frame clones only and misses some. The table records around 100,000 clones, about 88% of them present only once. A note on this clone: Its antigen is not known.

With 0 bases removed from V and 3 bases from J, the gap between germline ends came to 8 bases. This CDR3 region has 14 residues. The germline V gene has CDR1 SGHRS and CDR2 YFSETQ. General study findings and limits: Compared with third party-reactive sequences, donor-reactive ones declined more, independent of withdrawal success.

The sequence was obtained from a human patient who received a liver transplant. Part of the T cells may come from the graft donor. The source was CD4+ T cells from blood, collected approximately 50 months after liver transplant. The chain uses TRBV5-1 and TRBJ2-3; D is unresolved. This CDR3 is CASSLAADTDTQYF. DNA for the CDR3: TGCGCCAGCAGCTTGGCGGCGGATACAGATACGCAGTATTTT.